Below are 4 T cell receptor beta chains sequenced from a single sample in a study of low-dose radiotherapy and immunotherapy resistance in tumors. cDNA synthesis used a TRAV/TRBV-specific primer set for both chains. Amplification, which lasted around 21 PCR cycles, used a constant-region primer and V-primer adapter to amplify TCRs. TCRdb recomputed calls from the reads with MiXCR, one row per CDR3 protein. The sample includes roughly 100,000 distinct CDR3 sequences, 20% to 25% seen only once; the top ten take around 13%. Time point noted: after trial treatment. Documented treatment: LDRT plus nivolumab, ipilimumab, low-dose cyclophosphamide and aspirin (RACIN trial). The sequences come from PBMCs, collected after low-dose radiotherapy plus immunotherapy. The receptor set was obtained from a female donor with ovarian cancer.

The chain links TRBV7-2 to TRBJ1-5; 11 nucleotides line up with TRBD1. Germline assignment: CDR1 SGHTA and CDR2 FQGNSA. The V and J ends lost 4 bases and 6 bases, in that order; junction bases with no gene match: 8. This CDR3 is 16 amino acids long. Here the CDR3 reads CASSSFTGTGGQPQHF. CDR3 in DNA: TGTGCCAGCAGCTCCTTCACCGGGACAGGGGGTCAGCCCCAGCATTTT.

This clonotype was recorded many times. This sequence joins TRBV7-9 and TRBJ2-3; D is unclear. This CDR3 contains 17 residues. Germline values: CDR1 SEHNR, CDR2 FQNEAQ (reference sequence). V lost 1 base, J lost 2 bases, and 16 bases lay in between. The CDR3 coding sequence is TGTGCCAGCAGCTTAGTATGGGCAGATAAGGACACAGATACGCAGTATTTT. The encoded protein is CASSLVWADKDTDTQYF.

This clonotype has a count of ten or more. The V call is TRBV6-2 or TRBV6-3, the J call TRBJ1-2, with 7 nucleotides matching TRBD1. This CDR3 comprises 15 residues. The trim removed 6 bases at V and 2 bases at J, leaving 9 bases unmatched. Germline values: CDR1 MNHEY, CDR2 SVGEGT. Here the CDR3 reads CASSSDREVNYGYTF. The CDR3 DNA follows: TGTGCCAGCAGCTCCGACAGGGAAGTGAACTATGGCTACACCTTC.

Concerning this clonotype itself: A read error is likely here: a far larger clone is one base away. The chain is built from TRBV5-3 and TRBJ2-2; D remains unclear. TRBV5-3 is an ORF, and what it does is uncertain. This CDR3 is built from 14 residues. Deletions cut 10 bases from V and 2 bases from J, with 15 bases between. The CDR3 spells CAGSLARNTGELFF. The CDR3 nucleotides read TGTGCCGGCAGCTTGGCCAGAAACACCGGGGAGCTGTTTTTT.